This TCR beta chain came from a study of TIL therapy for anti-PD-1-resistant metastatic lung cancer (dated by TCRdb to the early 2020s). Turning to the overall study: Enrolled patients had a median age of almost 55 years (range 38-75) and a median tumor PD-L1 proportion score of under 7%. Tumor and peripheral blood T cell receptor beta sequencing was used to track clonotypes across tumor, expanded TIL product and serial blood samples. Across the cohort, whole-exome sequencing showed a median non-synonymous tumor mutation burden of approximately 1.5 mutations per megabase. Most of the cohort had lung adenocarcinoma, a few tumors were EGFR-mutant and two were ALK-rearranged, and half of the patients were current or former smokers. What the authors observed across the whole study: Higher clonality and lower diversity were observed in expanded TIL cultures than in baseline intratumoral T cells (median clonality roughly 6% vs 31%, p < 0.0001). Clonal turnover during TIL culture was high, and many clones enriched in the product were not detected in the baseline tumor, suggesting clonal contraction instead of faithful expansion. The study protocol defined all tumor marker inferences as exploratory. The cohort was highly selected, with more treatment-naive, never-smoker and oncogene-addicted patients than typical, limiting generalizability.

For this clone: It has no known antigen specificity. No base qualities exist here, and no much larger clone lies one base off it.

The immunoSEQ v3 hsTCRB kit was used to amplify TCR beta CDR3 regions from genomic DNA through bias-controlled multiplex PCR. An Illumina NextSeq 500 was used to sequence the TCR libraries, reaching roughly 1.8 million read pairs at survey level or roughly 5-6.5 million at deep level. The original methods were these. V, D and J genes were assigned, non-productive sequences were removed, and clonality was reported by immunoSEQ Analyzer software. Repertoires were compared by productive Simpson clonality and by the Morisita overlap index of productive TRB rearrangements between infused TIL and blood. The table comes from immuneACCESS by way of TCRdb, which keeps in-frame sequences with V and J called. Part of the clones is missing from these tables; in studies checked, under half for an unresolved V gene and the rest for unknown reasons. The D gene and trimming were derived from the DNA, and the V and J assignments and clone size from that table. This sample has 2,000 to 2,500 clones in its table, and roughly 85% of those were observed once. The ten largest clonotypes hold around 8% of the sample.

The germline V gene (reference sequence) provides CDR1 SGHNT and CDR2 YYREEE. Relative to germline, V is 0 bases shorter and J is 5 bases shorter, with 17 bases between their ends. Taken from cysteine to phenylalanine, the CDR3 has 16 residues. The sequence is cut down to CDR3 DNA, 48 bases in frame from base 1. Read against the paper, the sample's time point label means: pre-treatment sample, taken before nivolumab and TIL therapy. Baseline tumor samples were excised metastases, mostly pleural nodules or supraclavicular lymph nodes, from the same resection used to grow TIL. Tumors were harvested before any PD-1/PD-L1 blockade; patients then received nivolumab, and those progressing received lymphodepletion, expanded TIL infusion and IL-2. Between October 2017 and 2020, a dual-center phase I trial enrolled adults who had stage 4 NSCLC. Samples came from a single-arm, open-label phase I trial of tumor-infiltrating lymphocyte therapy with nivolumab in advanced non-small cell lung cancer. Parts of each resected tumor were snap-frozen in liquid nitrogen and kept at -80 degrees C. Tumor regions of interest were selected on H&E sections by laser-capture macrodissection, were pulverized into roughly 15 mg aliquots, and were extracted with Qiagen Allprep kits.

This sequence uses TRBV5-4 and TRBJ1-1; perhaps TRBD1 is the D gene, with 5 bases matching. The sample was tumor tissue, taken at baseline. The receptor's source is a person aged 25 to 85 with non-small cell lung cancer. Here is the DNA: TGTGCCAGCAGCTTGGGCGGTTTGCAGGGTCAAACTGAAGCTTTCTTT. This yields the protein CASSLGGLQGQTEAFF.